The 18 T cell receptor beta chains reported below all come from one sample, sequenced in a study of lymphopenia after photon versus proton radiotherapy. Measured with immunoSEQ multiplex PCR; TCRdb has only the in-frame clones, and not every one. The sample has around 66,000 clones, roughly 86% seen once; the top ten hold 2% to 3%. Sequencing used peripheral blood, obtained from a patient treated with photon-based radiotherapy. These TCRs come from a man aged 40-50 years with gastric cancer.

The chain recombines TRBV19 with TRBJ1-4; the D gene is possibly TRBD1 (5 bases). CDR3 length equals 14 residues. The ends were cut back, 3 bases at V and 2 bases at J, with 7 bases in the middle. CDR1 is LNHDA, CDR2 SQIVND, per germline (reference sequence). As DNA, the CDR3 is TGTGCCAGTAGTATTCGACAGACTAATGAAAAACTGTTTTTT. Translating gives CASSIRQTNEKLFF. The whole variable domain, filled in from reference TRBV19 and TRBJ1-4, reads DGGITQSPKYLFRKEGQNVTLSCEQNLNHDAMYWYRQDPGQGLRLIYYSQIVNDFQKGDIAEGYSVSREKKESFPLTVTSAQKNPTAFYLCASSIRQTNEKLFFGSGTQLSVL.

The genes are TRBV7-3 and TRBJ1-2; D gene ambiguous. The CDR3 has 14 amino acids. Germline lookup yields CDR1 SGHTA and CDR2 FQGTGA. Deletions cut 5 bases from V and 8 bases from J, with 18 bases between. This CDR3 reads CASSANQAGSGYTF. CDR3 sequence (DNA): TGTGCCAGCAGCGCAAATCAAGCGGGAAGCGGCTACACCTTC.

The CDR3 here is CASSFNGNTEAFF. The CDR3, as DNA: TGTGCCAGCAGCTTCAATGGGAACACTGAAGCTTTCTTT. The chain carries TRBV7-7 and TRBJ1-1; D is unclear. The V gene's germline CDR1 is SSHAT and CDR2 FNYEAQ (reference sequence). This CDR3 has 13 residues. V gave up 3 bases and J gave up 1 base, with 6 bases separating them.

The V gene is TRBV10-3, the J gene TRBJ2-7; 9 nucleotides align to TRBD1. Germline V lookup: CDR1 ENHRY, CDR2 SYGVKD. The CDR3 totals 14 residues. V was pared by 6 bases and J by 3 bases, with 6 bases of the junction left unmatched. The CDR3 nucleotides are TGTGCCATCAGGGGGACAGGGCTAAACTACGAGCAGTACTTC. It yields the protein CAIRGTGLNYEQYF.

The chain links TRBV7-2 to TRBJ1-2; 9 nucleotides match TRBD1. The V segment lost 6 bases and the J segment 8 bases; nucleotides outside the gene matches: 10. The length of the CDR3 is 14 residues. Germline CDR1 is SGHTA and CDR2 is FQGNSA. CDR3 loop: CASRFTGGPLGYTF. The CDR3 DNA reads TGTGCCAGCAGGTTCACAGGGGGCCCCTTAGGCTACACCTTC.

The chain recombines TRBV29-1 with TRBJ1-2; D unresolved. The length of the CDR3 is 11 residues. V was trimmed by 5 bases and J by 4 bases, leaving 8 bases between them. Germline CDR1 SQVTM, CDR2 ANQGSEA. CDR3 residues: CSVLVSYGYTF. DNA of the CDR3: TGCAGCGTTTTGGTCAGCTATGGCTACACCTTC. Complete variable domain (other parts from reference TRBV29-1 and TRBJ1-2): SAVISQKPSRDICQRGTSLTIQCQVDSQVTMMFWYRQQPGQSLTLIATANQGSEATYESGFVIDKFPISRPNLTFSTLTVSNMSPEDSSIYLCSVLVSYGYTFGSGTRLTVV.

The table lists this clone with a count of one. The V call is TRBV10-3, the J call TRBJ1-6; D is perhaps TRBD1 (6 bases). The length of the CDR3 is 16 residues. The germline V and J ends were trimmed by 0 bases and 3 bases, with 9 bases remaining between them. Germline lookup yields CDR1 ENHRY and CDR2 SYGVKD. The CDR3 sequence is CAISESGGGYNSPLHF. CDR3 nucleotide sequence: TGTGCCATCAGTGAGTCGGGGGGCGGCTATAATTCACCCCTCCACTTT.

The J gene is TRBJ1-5, the V gene TRBV4-3, with D unclear. Germline CDR1 LGHNA, CDR2 YSLEER. The CDR3 has 15 residues. V was cut by 1 base and J by 0 bases, with 7 bases left in between. CDR3 coding DNA: TGCGCCAGCAGCCAAGCTGTGAATAGCAATCAGCCCCAGCATTTT. This sequence encodes CASSQAVNSNQPQHF.

This chain connects TRBV27 to TRBJ2-5; TRBD1 aligns across 8 bases. The CDR3 loop spans 14 amino acids. Trimming at V came to 3 bases and at J to 3 bases, leaving 3 bases not matched to a gene. Germline CDR1 is MNHEY and CDR2 is SMNVEV (reference sequence). This chain's CDR3 is CASSLDRVKETQYF. The DNA of the CDR3 is TGTGCCAGCAGTTTGGACAGGGTAAAAGAGACCCAGTACTTC.

The rearrangement joins TRBV27 to TRBJ1-2; D unclear. V lost 3 bases and J 8 bases, leaving 16 bases between the germline ends. CDR1 and CDR2 (germline): MNHEY, SMNVEV (reference sequence). The CDR3 is made up of 14 amino acids. In DNA, the CDR3 is TGTGCCAGCAGTTTTTCCGGACTCTTTGGGGGCTACACCTTC. Protein sequence: CASSFSGLFGGYTF.

The chain uses TRBV4-1 and TRBJ2-7; 7 bases map to TRBD1. The CDR3 consists of 16 residues. The germline CDR1 and CDR2 sequences are MGHRA and YSYEKL. The V segment lost 1 base and the J segment 6 bases; nucleotides outside the gene matches: 12. CDR3 nucleotide sequence: TGCGCCAGCAGCCAAGGGGCGGGCAGGGGGACCATCGAGCAGTACTTC. The encoded protein is CASSQGAGRGTIEQYF.

CDR3 sequence reads: CASSMGDTEAFF. CDR3 nucleotide sequence: TGTGCCAGTAGTATGGGGGACACTGAAGCTTTCTTT. The rearrangement links TRBV19 to TRBJ1-1; D may be TRBD1 (5 bases). V lost 3 bases, J lost 3 bases, and 5 bases lay in between. Germline V gene lookup returns CDR1 LNHDA and CDR2 SQIVND (reference sequence). CDR3 size: 12 residues.

This chain links TRBV5-1 with TRBJ2-7; D ambiguous. CDR3 length: 13 residues. In germline, CDR1 is SGHRS, CDR2 YFSETQ. V shed 0 bases and J shed 0 bases, with 4 bases lying between them. The CDR3 DNA reads as TGCGCCAGCAGCTTGGAGAGCTCCTACGAGCAGTACTTC. Encoded protein: CASSLESSYEQYF. Combining the CDR3 with reference TRBV5-1 and TRBJ2-7 gives the whole variable domain KAGVTQTPRYLIKTRGQQVTLSCSPISGHRSVSWYQQTPGQGLQFLFEYFSETQRNKGNFPGRFSGRQFSNSRSEMNVSTLELGDSALYLCASSLESSYEQYFGPGTRLTVT.

This chain joins TRBV19 and TRBJ1-6, with 10 nucleotides matching TRBD1. The CDR3 length is 15 residues. V shed 5 bases, J shed 6 bases, and the junction held 4 bases outside the gene matches. Germline lookup yields CDR1 LNHDA and CDR2 SQIVND (reference sequence). CDR3 in DNA: TGTGCCAGTAGTGGAGACAGGGGGCTTAATTCACCCCTCCACTTT. Translated: CASSGDRGLNSPLHF.

The rearrangement joins TRBV6-5 to TRBJ1-2, with a tentative D call TRBD1 (6 bases). Looked up from germline, CDR1 is MNHEY and CDR2 is SVGAGI. This CDR3 region has 13 residues. V was trimmed by 4 bases and J by 5 bases, leaving 11 bases between them. The DNA for the CDR3 is TGTGCCAGCAGTTCGGTTGGGACATATGGCTACACCTTC. Protein: CASSSVGTYGYTF.

V and J are TRBV10-3 and TRBJ1-2, with TRBD1 matching 7 bases. V gave up 5 bases and J gave up 3 bases; unmatched junction bases: 12. CDR1 is ENHRY, CDR2 SYGVKD, per germline. The CDR3 is 16 residues long. The CDR3 sequence is CAISPTHSDRDYGYTF. The CDR3 coding sequence is TGTGCCATCAGTCCTACACATTCAGACAGGGACTATGGCTACACCTTC.

Concerning this clone itself: Other DNA sequences in the same sample also yield this CDR3. The chain couples TRBV18 to TRBJ1-4; D unresolved. Germline V CDR1 and CDR2: KGHSH, LQKENI. CDR3 size: 14 residues. With 3 bases removed from V and 4 bases from J, the gap between germline ends came to 9 bases. CDR3 sequence (DNA): TGTGCCAGCTCACCGGACGGTCTTAATGAAAAACTGTTTTTT. Its protein is CASSPDGLNEKLFF. Variable domain in full (rest from reference TRBV18 and TRBJ1-4): NAGVMQNPRHLVRRRGQEARLRCSPMKGHSHVYWYRQLPEEGLKFMVYLQKENIIDESGMPKERFSAEFPKEGPSILRIQQVVRGDSAAYFCASSPDGLNEKLFFGSGTQLSVL.

V is TRBV9 and J is TRBJ1-2; possibly TRBD1 for D (6 bases). This CDR3 comprises 13 residues. Germline CDR1 reads SGDLS; CDR2 reads YYNGEE. Trimming stripped 3 bases from V and 8 bases from J, with 14 bases between. CDR3 DNA sequence: TGTGCCAGCAGCGAGAACCCCAGGGGCGGCTACACCTTC. It translates to CASSENPRGGYTF.